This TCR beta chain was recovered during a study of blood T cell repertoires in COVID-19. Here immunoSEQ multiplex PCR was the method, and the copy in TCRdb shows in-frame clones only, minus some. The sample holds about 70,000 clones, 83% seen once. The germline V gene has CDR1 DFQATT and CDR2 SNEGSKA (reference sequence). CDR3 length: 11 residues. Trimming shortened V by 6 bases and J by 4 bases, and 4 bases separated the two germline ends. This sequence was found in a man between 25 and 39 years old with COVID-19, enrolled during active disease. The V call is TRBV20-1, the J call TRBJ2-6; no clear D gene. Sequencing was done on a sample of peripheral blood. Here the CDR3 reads CSAAGANVLTF. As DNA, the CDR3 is TGCAGTGCGGCCGGGGCCAACGTCCTGACTTTC.